The 7 T cell receptor beta chains in this list originate from one sample, sequenced in a study of graft-versus-host responses after intestinal transplantation. These TCRs are of unknown antigen specificity. Produced via immunoSEQ multiplex PCR; TCRdb's table is partial and in-frame only. In the table there are about 99,000 clones, about 88% of which are singletons. The source material was unstimulated CD4+ T cells sorted from spleen or lymph node cells, sampled before intestinal transplant. These receptors were collected from a human donor who received an intestinal transplant.

This clone appeared once. This CDR3 is CASSYRDRNRAFF. The CDR3 nucleotides read TGTGCCAGCAGCTACCGGGACAGAAACAGAGCTTTCTTT. The chain combines TRBV11-2 with TRBJ1-1, with 7 bases identical to TRBD1. V was pared by 4 bases and J by 10 bases, with 9 bases of the junction left unmatched. This CDR3 has 13 amino acids. Germline V gene data show CDR1 as SGHAT and CDR2 as FQNNGV. The full variable domain, in which reference TRBV11-2 and TRBJ1-1 provide the parts outside the CDR3, is EAGVAQSPRYKIIEKRQSVAFWCNPISGHATLYWYQQILGQGPKLLIQFQNNGVVDDSQLPKDRFSAERLKGVDSTLKIQPAKLEDSAVYLCASSYRDRNRAFFGQGTRLTVV.

This clone occurred once. CDR3 loop: CASRAGTSGGNEQFF. CDR3 DNA: TGTGCCAGCAGGGCCGGGACTAGCGGGGGAAATGAGCAGTTCTTC. The chain carries TRBV7-2 and TRBJ2-1; the match to TRBD2 covers 14 bases. V shed 6 bases, J shed 7 bases, and the junction held 5 bases outside the gene matches. Germline CDR1 SGHTA, CDR2 FQGNSA. CDR3 length equals 15 residues.

The chain recombines TRBV5-1 with TRBJ2-1; 10 positions match TRBD1. The CDR3 length is 18 residues. Germline trimming cut 4 bases from V and 9 bases from J; bases unmatched to any gene: 19. Germline loops: CDR1 SGHRS, CDR2 YFSETQ. This chain's CDR3 is CASSAIDRGPRGGSEQFF. CDR3 in DNA: TGCGCCAGCAGCGCGATAGACAGGGGGCCCAGGGGGGGCTCTGAGCAGTTCTTC.

The chain recombines TRBV6-5 with TRBJ2-7, with D perhaps assigned TRBD1 or TRBD2 (5 bases each). CDR1 MNHEY and CDR2 SVGAGI come from the germline V gene. This CDR3 has 13 residues. The V and J ends lost 4 bases and 4 bases respectively, with 11 bases between them. CDR3 nucleotide sequence: TGTGCCAGCAGTTGGGTCGGGGCATACGAGCAGTACTTC. Its protein product is CASSWVGAYEQYF.

This clone has just a few counts. The gene calls are TRBV29-1 and TRBJ1-1; D unclear. Trimming pared 4 bases from V and 6 bases from J, leaving 15 bases between. Germline CDR1 SQVTM, CDR2 ANQGSEA. CDR3 length: 13 amino acids. For the CDR3, the DNA is TGCAGCGTTGCCCGCCGCTTTCCCCCTGAAGCTTTCTTT. As protein: CSVARRFPPEAFF.

The chain uses TRBV5-1 and TRBJ2-2, with TRBD1 identical over 11 bases. V shed 0 bases and J 4 bases; nucleotides not matched to a gene: 2. Germline CDR1 is SGHRS and CDR2 is YFSETQ. The CDR3 is 16 residues long. CDR3 region: CASSLAGTGGTGELFF. In nucleotides, the CDR3 is TGCGCCAGCAGCTTGGCCGGGACAGGGGGCACCGGGGAGCTGTTTTTT.

The rearrangement joins TRBV7-3 to TRBJ2-2; 7 nucleotides match TRBD2. The CDR3 is 17 residues long. CDR1 is SGHTA, CDR2 FQGTGA, per germline. Unmatched junction bases numbered 16, after V lost 5 bases and J lost 7 bases. The CDR3: CASSPKVTAGAVGELFF. The CDR3 DNA sequence: TGTGCCAGCAGCCCCAAGGTTACGGCGGGAGCGGTCGGGGAGCTGTTTTTT.